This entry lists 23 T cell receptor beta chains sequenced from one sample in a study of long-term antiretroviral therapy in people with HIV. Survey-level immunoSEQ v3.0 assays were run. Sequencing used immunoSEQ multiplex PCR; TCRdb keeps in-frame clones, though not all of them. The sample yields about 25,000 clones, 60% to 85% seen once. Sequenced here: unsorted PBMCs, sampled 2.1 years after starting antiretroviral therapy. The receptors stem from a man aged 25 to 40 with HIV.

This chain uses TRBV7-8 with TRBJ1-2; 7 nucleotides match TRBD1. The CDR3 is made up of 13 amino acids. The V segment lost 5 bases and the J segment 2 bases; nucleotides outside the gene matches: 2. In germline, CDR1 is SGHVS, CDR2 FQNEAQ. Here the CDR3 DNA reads TGTGCCAGCAGCCCGGGACAGAACTATGGCTACACCTTC. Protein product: CASSPGQNYGYTF.

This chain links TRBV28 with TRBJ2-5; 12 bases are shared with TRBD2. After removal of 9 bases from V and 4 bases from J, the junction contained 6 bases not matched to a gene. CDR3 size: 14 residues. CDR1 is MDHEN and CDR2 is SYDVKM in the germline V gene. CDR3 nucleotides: TGTGCCAGTCAACCGGGACTAGCGGGAGAGACCCAGTACTTC. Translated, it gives CASQPGLAGETQYF. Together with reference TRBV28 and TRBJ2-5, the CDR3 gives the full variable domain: DVKVTQSSRYLVKRTGEKVFLECVQDMDHENMFWYRQDPGLGLRLIYFSYDVKMKEKGDIPEGYSVSREKKERFSLILESASTNQTSMYLCASQPGLAGETQYFGPGTRLLVL.

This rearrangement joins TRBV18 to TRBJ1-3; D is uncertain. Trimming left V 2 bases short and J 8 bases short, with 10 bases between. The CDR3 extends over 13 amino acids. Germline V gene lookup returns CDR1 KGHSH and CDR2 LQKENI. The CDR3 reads CASSPKKAYTIYF. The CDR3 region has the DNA TGTGCCAGCTCACCAAAGAAAGCCTACACCATATATTTT. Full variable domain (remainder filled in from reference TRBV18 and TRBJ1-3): NAGVMQNPRHLVRRRGQEARLRCSPMKGHSHVYWYRQLPEEGLKFMVYLQKENIIDESGMPKERFSAEFPKEGPSILRIQQVVRGDSAAYFCASSPKKAYTIYFGEGSWLTVV.

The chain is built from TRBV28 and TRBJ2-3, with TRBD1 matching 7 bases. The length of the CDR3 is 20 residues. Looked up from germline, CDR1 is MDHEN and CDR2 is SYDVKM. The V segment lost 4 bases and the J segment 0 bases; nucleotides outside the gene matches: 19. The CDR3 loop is CASSWSELGQVGTSTDTQYF. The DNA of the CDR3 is TGTGCCAGCAGTTGGTCAGAGCTAGGACAGGTCGGAACTAGCACAGATACGCAGTATTTT.

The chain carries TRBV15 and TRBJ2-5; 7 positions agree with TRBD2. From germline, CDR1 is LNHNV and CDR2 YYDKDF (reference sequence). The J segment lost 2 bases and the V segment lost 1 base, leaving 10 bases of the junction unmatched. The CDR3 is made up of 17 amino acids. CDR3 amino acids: CATSRGRAGATQETQYF. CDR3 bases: TGTGCCACCAGCAGAGGTCGGGCGGGAGCTACTCAAGAGACCCAGTACTTC.

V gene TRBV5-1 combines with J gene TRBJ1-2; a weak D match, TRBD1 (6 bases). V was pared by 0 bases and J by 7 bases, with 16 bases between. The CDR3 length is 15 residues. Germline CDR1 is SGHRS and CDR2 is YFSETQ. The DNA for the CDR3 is TGCGCCAGCAGCTTGGAGGACAGCGCCAAGAGTGGCTACACCTTC. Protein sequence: CASSLEDSAKSGYTF.

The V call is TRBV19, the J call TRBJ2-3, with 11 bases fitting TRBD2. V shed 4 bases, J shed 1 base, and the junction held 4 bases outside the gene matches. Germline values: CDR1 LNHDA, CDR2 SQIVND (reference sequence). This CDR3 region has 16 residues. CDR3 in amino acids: CASSTGLAVGTDTQYF. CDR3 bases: TGTGCCAGTAGTACGGGACTAGCGGTTGGCACAGATACGCAGTATTTT.

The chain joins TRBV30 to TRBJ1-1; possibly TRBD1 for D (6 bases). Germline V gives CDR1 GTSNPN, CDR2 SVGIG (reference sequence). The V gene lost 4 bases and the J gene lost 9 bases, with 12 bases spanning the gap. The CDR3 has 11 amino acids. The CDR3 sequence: CAWNPQGQAFF. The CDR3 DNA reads TGTGCCTGGAACCCACAGGGACAAGCTTTCTTT.

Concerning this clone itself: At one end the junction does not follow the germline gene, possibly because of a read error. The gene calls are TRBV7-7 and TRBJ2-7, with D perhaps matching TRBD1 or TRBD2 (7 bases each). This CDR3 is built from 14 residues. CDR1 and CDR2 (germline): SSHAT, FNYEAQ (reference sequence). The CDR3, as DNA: TGTGCTAGCAGCTTAGCGGGTCAGGGGGGGGAGCAGTACTTC. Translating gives CASSLAGQGGEQYF. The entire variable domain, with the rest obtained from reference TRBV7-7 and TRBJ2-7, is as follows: GAGVSQSPRYKVTKRGQDVTLRCDPISSHATLYWYQQALGQGPEFLTYFNYEAQPDKSGLPSDRFSAERPEGSISTLTIQRTEQRDSAMYRCASSLAGQGGEQYFGPGTRLTVT.

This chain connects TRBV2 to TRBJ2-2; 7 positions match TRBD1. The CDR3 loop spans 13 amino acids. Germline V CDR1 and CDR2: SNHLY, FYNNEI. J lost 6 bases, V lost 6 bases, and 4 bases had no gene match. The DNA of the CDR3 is TGTGCCAGCAGATTGCAGGGGGCCGGGGAGCTGTTTTTT. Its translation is CASRLQGAGELFF.

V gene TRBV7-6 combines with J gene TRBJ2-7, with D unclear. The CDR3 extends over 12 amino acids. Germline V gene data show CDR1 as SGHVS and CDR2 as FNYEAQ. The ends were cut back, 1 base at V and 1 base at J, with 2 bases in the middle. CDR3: CASSLGSYEQYF. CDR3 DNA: TGTGCCAGCAGCTTAGGGTCCTACGAGCAGTACTTC.

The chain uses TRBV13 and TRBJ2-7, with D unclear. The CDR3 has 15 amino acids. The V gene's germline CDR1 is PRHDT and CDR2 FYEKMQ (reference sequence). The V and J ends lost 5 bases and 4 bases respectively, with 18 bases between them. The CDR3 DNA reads TGTGCCAGCAGCCTCGGTAGACGGCTGGGTTACGAGCAGTACTTC. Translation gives CASSLGRRLGYEQYF.

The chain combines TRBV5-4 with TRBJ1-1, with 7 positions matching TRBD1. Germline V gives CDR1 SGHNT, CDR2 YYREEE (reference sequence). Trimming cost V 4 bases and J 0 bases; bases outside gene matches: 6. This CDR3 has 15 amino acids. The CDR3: CASSQQGIMNTEAFF. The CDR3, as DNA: TGTGCCAGCAGCCAACAGGGGATCATGAACACTGAAGCTTTCTTT.

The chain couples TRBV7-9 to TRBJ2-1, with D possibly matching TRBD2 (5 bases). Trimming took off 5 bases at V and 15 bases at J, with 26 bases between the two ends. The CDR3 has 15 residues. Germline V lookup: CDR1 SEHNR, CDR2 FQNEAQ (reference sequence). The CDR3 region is CASSPPGWETITPFF. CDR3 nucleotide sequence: TGTGCCAGCAGCCCGCCGGGATGGGAGACTATAACGCCGTTCTTC. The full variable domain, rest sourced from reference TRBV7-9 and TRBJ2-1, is DTGVSQNPRHKITKRGQNVTFRCDPISEHNRLYWYRQTLGQGPEFLTYFQNEAQLEKSRLLSDRFSAERPKGSFSTLEIQRTEQGDSAMYLCASSPPGWETITPFFGPGTRLTVL.

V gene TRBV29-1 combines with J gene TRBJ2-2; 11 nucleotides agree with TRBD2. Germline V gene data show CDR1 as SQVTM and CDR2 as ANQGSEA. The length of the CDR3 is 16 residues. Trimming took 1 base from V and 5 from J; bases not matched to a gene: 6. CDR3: CSVEVGVAGGTGELFF. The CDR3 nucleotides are TGCAGCGTTGAAGTAGGCGTAGCGGGAGGGACCGGGGAGCTGTTTTTT.

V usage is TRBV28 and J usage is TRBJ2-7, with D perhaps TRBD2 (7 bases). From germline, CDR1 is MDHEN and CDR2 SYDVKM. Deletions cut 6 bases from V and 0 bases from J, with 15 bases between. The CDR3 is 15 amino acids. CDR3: CASSPWGGGSYEQYF. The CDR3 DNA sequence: TGTGCCAGCAGCCCATGGGGGGGCGGCTCCTACGAGCAGTACTTC.

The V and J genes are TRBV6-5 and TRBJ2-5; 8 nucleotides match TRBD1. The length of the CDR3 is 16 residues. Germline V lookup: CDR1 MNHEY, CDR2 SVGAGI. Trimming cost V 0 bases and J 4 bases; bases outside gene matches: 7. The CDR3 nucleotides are TGTGCCAGCAGTTACTCGATCCGGCAGGGGGCAGAGACCCAGTACTTC. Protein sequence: CASSYSIRQGAETQYF.

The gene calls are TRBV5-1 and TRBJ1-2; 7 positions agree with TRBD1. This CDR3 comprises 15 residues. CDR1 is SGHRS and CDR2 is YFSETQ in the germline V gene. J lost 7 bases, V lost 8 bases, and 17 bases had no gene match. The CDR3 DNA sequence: TGCGCCAGTACCCCAGGGGGGGCGCAGTTTTTTGGCTACACCTTC. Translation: CASTPGGAQFFGYTF. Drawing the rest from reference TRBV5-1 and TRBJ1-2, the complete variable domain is KAGVTQTPRYLIKTRGQQVTLSCSPISGHRSVSWYQQTPGQGLQFLFEYFSETQRNKGNFPGRFSGRQFSNSRSEMNVSTLELGDSALYLCASTPGGAQFFGYTFGSGTRLTVV.

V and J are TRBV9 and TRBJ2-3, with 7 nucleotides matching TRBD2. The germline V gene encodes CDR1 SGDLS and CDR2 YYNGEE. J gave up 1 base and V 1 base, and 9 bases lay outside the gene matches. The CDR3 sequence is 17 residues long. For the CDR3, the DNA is TGTGCCAGCAGCGTAACCCCGTCGGGAGGCGGCACAGATACGCAGTATTTT. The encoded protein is CASSVTPSGGGTDTQYF.

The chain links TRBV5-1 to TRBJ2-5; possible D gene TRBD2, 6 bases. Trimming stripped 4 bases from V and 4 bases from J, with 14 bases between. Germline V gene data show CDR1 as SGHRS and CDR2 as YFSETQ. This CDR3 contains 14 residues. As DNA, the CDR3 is TGCGCCAGCAGCAACGGGGGAAATGGAGAGACCCAGTACTTC. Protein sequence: CASSNGGNGETQYF.

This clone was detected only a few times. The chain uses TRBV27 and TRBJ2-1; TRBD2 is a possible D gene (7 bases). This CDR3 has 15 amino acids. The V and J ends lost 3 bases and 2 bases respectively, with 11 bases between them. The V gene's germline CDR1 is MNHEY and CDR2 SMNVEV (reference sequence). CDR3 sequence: CASSLGGGTYNEQFF. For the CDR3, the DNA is TGTGCCAGCAGTTTGGGAGGGGGAACCTACAATGAGCAGTTCTTC.

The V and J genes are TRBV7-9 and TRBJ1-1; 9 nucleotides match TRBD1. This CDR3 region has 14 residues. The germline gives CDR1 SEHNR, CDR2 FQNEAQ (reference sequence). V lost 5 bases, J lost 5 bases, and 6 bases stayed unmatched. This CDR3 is CASSGTGKKTEAFF. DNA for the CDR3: TGTGCCAGCAGCGGGACAGGGAAAAAGACTGAAGCTTTCTTT. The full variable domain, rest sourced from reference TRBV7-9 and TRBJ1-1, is DTGVSQNPRHKITKRGQNVTFRCDPISEHNRLYWYRQTLGQGPEFLTYFQNEAQLEKSRLLSDRFSAERPKGSFSTLEIQRTEQGDSAMYLCASSGTGKKTEAFFGQGTRLTVV.

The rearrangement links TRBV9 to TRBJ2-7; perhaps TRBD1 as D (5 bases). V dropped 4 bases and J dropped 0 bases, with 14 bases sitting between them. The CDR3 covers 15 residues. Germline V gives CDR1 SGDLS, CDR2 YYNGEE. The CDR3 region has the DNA TGTGCCAGCAGCCCTATTCCGGACAACTCCTACGAGCAGTACTTC. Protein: CASSPIPDNSYEQYF.